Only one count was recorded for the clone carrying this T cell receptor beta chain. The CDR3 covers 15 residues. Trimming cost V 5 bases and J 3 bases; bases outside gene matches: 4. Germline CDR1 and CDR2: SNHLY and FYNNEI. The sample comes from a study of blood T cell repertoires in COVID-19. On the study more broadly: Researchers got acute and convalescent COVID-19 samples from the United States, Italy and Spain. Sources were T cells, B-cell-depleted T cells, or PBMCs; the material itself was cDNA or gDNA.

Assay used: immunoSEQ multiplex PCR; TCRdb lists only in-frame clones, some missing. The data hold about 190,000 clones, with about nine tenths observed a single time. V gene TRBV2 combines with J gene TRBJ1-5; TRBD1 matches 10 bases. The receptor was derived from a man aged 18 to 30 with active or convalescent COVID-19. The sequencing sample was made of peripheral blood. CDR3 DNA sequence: TGTGCCAGCAGTCGACAGGGGGCTATCAATCAGCCCCAGCATTTT. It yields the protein CASSRQGAINQPQHF.